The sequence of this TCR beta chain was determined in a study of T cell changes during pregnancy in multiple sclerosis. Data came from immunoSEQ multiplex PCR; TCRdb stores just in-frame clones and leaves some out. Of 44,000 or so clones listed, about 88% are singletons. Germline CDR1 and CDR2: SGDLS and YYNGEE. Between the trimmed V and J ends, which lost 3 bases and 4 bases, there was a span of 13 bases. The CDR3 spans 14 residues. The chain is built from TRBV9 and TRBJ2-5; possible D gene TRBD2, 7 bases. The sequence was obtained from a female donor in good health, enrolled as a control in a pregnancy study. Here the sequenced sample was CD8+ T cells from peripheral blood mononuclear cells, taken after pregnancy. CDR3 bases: TGTGCCAGCAGCGGGGGGGGCGGAGGAGAGACCCAGTACTTC. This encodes CASSGGGGGETQYF.